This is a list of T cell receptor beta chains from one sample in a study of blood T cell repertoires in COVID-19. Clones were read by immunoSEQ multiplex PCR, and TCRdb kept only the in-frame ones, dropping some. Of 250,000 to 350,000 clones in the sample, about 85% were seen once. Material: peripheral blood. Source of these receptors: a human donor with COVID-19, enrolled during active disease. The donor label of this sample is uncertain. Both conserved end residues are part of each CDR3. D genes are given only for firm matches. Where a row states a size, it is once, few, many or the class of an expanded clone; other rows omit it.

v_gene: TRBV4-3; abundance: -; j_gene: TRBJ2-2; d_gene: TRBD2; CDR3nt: TGCGCCAGCAGCCAATACGCAGCGGGCGCGGGAGAGGCCGGGGAGCTGTTTTTT; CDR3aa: CASSQYAAGAGEAGELFF
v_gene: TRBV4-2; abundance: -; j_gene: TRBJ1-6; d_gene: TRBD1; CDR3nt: TGTGCCAGCAGCCAGGACACAGGGGTTTCAACCTATAATTCACCCCTCCACTTT; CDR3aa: CASSQDTGVSTYNSPLHF
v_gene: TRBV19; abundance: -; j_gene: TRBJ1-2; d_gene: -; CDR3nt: TGTGCCAGTAGCCGCGGGGGCTACACCTTC; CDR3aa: CASSRGGYTF
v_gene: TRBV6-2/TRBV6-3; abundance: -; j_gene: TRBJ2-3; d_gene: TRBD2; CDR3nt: TGTGCCAGCAGTCTTGGACTAGTCACAGATACGCAGTATTTT; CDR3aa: CASSLGLVTDTQYF
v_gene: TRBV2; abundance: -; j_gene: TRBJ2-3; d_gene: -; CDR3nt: TGTGCCAGCAGGAGAAGACAGTTTCCAGATGGGGCAGATACGCAGTATTTT; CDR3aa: CASRRRQFPDGADTQYF
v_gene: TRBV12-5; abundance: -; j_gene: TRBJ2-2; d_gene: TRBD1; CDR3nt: TGTGCTAGTGGTACACAGGGGGTGAGGACCGGGGAGCTGTTTTTT; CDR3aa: CASGTQGVRTGELFF
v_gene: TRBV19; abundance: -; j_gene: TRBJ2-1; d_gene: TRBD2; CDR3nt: TGTGCCAGTAGTACCCCCGGACTAGCGGGTGGGAATGAGCAGTTCTTC; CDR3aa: CASSTPGLAGGNEQFF
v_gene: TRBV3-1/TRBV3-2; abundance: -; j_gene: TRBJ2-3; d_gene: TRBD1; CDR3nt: TGTGCCAGCAGCCAGACAGGGACGGGGCCAGATACGCAGTATTTT; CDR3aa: CASSQTGTGPDTQYF
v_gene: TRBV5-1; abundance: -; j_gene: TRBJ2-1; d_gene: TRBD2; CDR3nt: TGCGCCAGCAGCTTGCGGCTAGCGGACAATGAGCAGTTCTTC; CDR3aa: CASSLRLADNEQFF
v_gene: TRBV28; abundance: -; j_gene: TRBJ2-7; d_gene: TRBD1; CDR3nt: TGTGCCAGCAGGACAGGGGTTCCCTACGAGCAGTACTTC; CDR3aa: CASRTGVPYEQYF
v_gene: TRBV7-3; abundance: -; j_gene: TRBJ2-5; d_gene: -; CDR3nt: TGTGCCAGCAGCCCAACACGCCCGGCCGGCGGATCCTCGGAGACCCAGTACTTC; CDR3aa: CASSPTRPAGGSSETQYF
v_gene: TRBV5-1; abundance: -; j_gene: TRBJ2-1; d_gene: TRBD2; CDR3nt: TGCGCCAGCAGCTTGGCCGGGACTAGCGGAATAACTTCCTACAATGAGCAGTTCTTC; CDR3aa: CASSLAGTSGITSYNEQFF
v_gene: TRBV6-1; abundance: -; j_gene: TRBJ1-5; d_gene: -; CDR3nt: TGTGCCAGCAGTGAAGCAAGTCCCTCGGGGCCCCAGCATTTT; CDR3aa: CASSEASPSGPQHF
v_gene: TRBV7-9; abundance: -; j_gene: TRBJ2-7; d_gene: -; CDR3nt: TGTGCCAGCAGCTTACAAGCACACGAGCAGTACTTC; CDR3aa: CASSLQAHEQYF
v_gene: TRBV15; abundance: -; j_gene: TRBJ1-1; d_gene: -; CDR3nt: TGTGCCACCAGCAGAGTTGGGACAACCAACACTGAAGCTTTCTTT; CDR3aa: CATSRVGTTNTEAFF
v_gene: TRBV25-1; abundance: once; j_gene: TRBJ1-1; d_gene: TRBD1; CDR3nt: TGTGCCAGCAGTGAAGCACAGGGGGCCACTGAAGCTTTCTTT; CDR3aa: CASSEAQGATEAFF
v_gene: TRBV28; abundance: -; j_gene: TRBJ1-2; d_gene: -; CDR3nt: TGTGCCAGCAGTTACCCCAGGGCTAACTATGGCTACACCTTC; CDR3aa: CASSYPRANYGYTF
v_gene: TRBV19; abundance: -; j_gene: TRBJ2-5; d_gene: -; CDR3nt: TGTGCCAGTAGTATAGGGACAGTCCAAGAGACCCAGTACTTC; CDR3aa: CASSIGTVQETQYF
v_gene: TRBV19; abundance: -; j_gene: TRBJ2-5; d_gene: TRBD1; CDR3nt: TGTGCCAGTAGTATAGTCTTAGGACAGGGCGAAGAGACCCAGTACTTC; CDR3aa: CASSIVLGQGEETQYF
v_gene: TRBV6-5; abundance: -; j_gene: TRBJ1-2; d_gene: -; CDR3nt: TGTGCCAGCAGTTACACCATCGTAGGGGGGGGAAATGGCTACACCTTC; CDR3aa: CASSYTIVGGGNGYTF
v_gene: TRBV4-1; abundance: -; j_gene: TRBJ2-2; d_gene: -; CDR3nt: TGCGCCAGCAGCCAATTAAACACCGGGGAGCTGTTTTTT; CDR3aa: CASSQLNTGELFF
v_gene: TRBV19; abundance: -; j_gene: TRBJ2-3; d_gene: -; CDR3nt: TGTGCCAGTAGTATAAGTTCGGCGGTCACAGATACGCAGTATTTT; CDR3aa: CASSISSAVTDTQYF
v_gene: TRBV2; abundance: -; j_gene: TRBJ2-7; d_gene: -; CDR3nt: TGTGCCAGCAGTGGTGACATCTACGAGCAGTACTTC; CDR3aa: CASSGDIYEQYF
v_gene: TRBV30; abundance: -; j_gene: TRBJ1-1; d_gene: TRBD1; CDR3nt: TGTTCAGGGGGGCAGAACACTGAAGCTTTCTTT; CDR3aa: CSGGQNTEAFF
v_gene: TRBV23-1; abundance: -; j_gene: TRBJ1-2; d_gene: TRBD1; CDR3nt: TGCGCCAGCACCGGAGGGGTTCGGGACAGGGGCTGTTCTAACTATGGCTACACCTTC; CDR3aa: CASTGGVRDRGCSNYGYTF
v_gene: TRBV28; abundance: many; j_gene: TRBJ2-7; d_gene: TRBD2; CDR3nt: TGTGCCAGCAGTACACTAGCGGGAGGAACCTACGAGCAGTACTTC; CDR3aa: CASSTLAGGTYEQYF
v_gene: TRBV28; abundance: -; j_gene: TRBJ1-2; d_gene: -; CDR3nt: TGTGCCAGCAGTTTCAATAGGGAAGGGGCTGGCTACACCTTC; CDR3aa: CASSFNREGAGYTF
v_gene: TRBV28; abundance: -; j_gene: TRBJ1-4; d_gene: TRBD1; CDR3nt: TGTGCCAGCAGTTTACCAGGACAGGCTCCCTCTGAAAAACTGTTTTTT; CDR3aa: CASSLPGQAPSEKLFF
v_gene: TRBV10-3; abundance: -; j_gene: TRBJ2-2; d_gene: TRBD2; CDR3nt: TGTGCCATCAGTGAGTCGCTAGCGGGAGGAACCGGGGAGCTGTTTTTT; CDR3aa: CAISESLAGGTGELFF
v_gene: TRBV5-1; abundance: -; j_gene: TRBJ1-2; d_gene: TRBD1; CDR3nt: TGCGCCAGCAGCCCGGGACAGGGCGGCTACACCTTC; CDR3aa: CASSPGQGGYTF
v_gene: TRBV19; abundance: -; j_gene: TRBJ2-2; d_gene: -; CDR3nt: TGTGCCAGCCTCCTAAGCGGGTCAAACACCGGGGAGCTGTTTTTT; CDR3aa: CASLLSGSNTGELFF
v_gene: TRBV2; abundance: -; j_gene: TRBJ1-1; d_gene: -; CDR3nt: TGTGCCAGCAGAATCCAGTTGAACACTGAAGCTTTCTTT; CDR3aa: CASRIQLNTEAFF
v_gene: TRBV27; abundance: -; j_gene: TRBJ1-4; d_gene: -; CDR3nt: TGTGCCAGCAGTCCGGCGGGGGGTGAACTGTTTTTT; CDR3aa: CASSPAGGELFF
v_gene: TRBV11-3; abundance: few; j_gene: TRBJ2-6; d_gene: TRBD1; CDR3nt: TGTGCCAGCAGCCCGGGGACAGGGCCCTCTGGGGCCAACGTCCTGACTTTC; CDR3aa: CASSPGTGPSGANVLTF
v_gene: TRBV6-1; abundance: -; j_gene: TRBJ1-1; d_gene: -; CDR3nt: TGTGCCAGCAGTGAAGCGCGAGGCACTGAAGCTTTCTTT; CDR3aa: CASSEARGTEAFF
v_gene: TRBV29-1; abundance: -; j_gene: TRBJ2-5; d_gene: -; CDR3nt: TGCAGCGTTCCACCACTAGACCGCGACGGGACCCAGTACTTC; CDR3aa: CSVPPLDRDGTQYF
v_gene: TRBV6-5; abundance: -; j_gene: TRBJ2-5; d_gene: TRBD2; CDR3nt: TGTGCCAGCGGTAGGACTAGCGGGTTTCAAGAGACCCAGTACTTC; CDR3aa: CASGRTSGFQETQYF
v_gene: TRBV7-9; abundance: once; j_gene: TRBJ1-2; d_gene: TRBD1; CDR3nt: TGTGCCAGCAGCCCCACAGGGGGTTCGTATGGCTACACCTTC; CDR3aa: CASSPTGGSYGYTF